Shown below are 25 T cell receptor beta chains from a single sample sequenced in a study of blood T cell repertoires in COVID-19. Here immunoSEQ multiplex PCR was the method, and the copy in TCRdb shows in-frame clones only, minus some. The data show 200,000 to 250,000 clones, with approximately 90% seen just once and under 14% held by the top ten. The source material was PBMCs or T cells enriched from blood (not recorded which). The source is a man aged 25 to 40 who had recovered from COVID-19.

This sequence joins TRBV5-7 and TRBJ2-4, with D perhaps TRBD2 (6 bases). TRBV5-7 is an open reading frame whose function is uncertain. The CDR3 totals 14 residues. The V end was cut by 4 bases, the J end by 4 bases, with 12 bases between. The CDR3 DNA reads TGTGCCAGCAGCCCCGAGGGAGGAAAAAACATTCAGTACTTC. Encoded protein: CASSPEGGKNIQYF.

The gene calls are TRBV5-1 and TRBJ1-1; no clear D. V was shortened by 1 base and J by 1 base, with 11 bases between the two germline ends. Germline V lookup: CDR1 SGHRS, CDR2 YFSETQ. This CDR3 region has 15 residues. CDR3 amino acids: CASSLNLWRNTEAFF. In nucleotides, the CDR3 is TGCGCCAGCAGCTTGAACTTGTGGAGGAACACTGAAGCTTTCTTT.

The V gene is TRBV7-2, the J gene TRBJ2-7; 9 bases map to TRBD1. V lost 2 bases and J lost 2; bases outside the gene matches: 10. Germline assignment: CDR1 SGHTA and CDR2 FQGNSA. The CDR3 consists of 17 residues. CDR3 in amino acids: CASSLRMGQGGTYEQYF. In nucleotides, the CDR3 is TGTGCCAGCAGCTTACGAATGGGACAGGGAGGAACCTACGAGCAGTACTTC.

The chain links TRBV9 to TRBJ2-5; D is perhaps TRBD2 (6 bases). The CDR3 totals 15 residues. Germline CDR1 is SGDLS and CDR2 is YYNGEE. Trimming shortened V by 3 bases and J by 4 bases, and 16 bases separated the two germline ends. The CDR3 coding sequence is TGTGCCAGCAGCGCAGAATCACTAGCCGGAGAGACCCAGTACTTC. Protein sequence: CASSAESLAGETQYF.

The rearrangement joins TRBV12-3 or TRBV12-4 to TRBJ1-2; TRBD1 matches 10 bases. The J segment lost 7 bases and the V segment lost 6 bases, leaving 5 bases of the junction unmatched. CDR3 length: 13 amino acids. CDR3: CASRRDRGTGYTF. The CDR3 bases are TGTGCCAGCAGGAGGGACAGGGGTACTGGCTACACCTTC.

The chain joins TRBV5-4 to TRBJ2-2; possible D gene TRBD2, 5 bases. Germline V lookup: CDR1 SGHNT, CDR2 YYREEE (reference sequence). V lost 4 bases and J 0 bases, leaving 7 bases between the germline ends. This CDR3 is 14 amino acids long. The CDR3 spells CASSRDTNTGELFF. CDR3 nucleotide sequence: TGTGCCAGCAGCCGGGATACGAACACCGGGGAGCTGTTTTTT.

V gene TRBV6-5 combines with J gene TRBJ2-1; 8 bases line up with TRBD2. V lost 2 bases and J lost 7; bases outside the gene matches: 7. Per the germline V gene, CDR1 is MNHEY and CDR2 is SVGAGI. The CDR3 has 15 residues. The CDR3 protein is CASSYRGGRGNEQFF. The CDR3 bases are TGTGCCAGCAGTTACCGGGGGGGGCGCGGTAATGAGCAGTTCTTC.

The rearrangement uses TRBV19 and TRBJ2-7; D is perhaps TRBD1 (6 bases). Trimming took 3 bases from V and 2 from J, leaving 11 bases between them. This CDR3 comprises 14 residues. Germline CDR1 and CDR2: LNHDA and SQIVND (reference sequence). The CDR3 DNA sequence: TGTGCCAGTAGTATTCTCCCAGGGGCCTACGAGCAGTACTTC. It translates to CASSILPGAYEQYF.

The V and J genes are TRBV9 and TRBJ1-3; no reliable D call. CDR3 size: 14 residues. Germline V CDR1 and CDR2: SGDLS, YYNGEE. V gave up 3 bases and J gave up 8 bases, with 15 bases separating them. The CDR3 DNA reads TGTGCCAGCAGCGATCGCGAACGGGGATACACCATATATTTT. It is translated as CASSDRERGYTIYF.

CDR3 in amino acids: CASRKLAGDTTDTQYF. The DNA of the CDR3 is TGTGCCAGTAGAAAACTAGCGGGAGATACCACAGATACGCAGTATTTT. The V and J genes are TRBV19 and TRBJ2-3, with 11 bases aligning to TRBD2. The CDR3 covers 16 residues. V lost 6 bases and J lost 2; bases outside the gene matches: 7. Germline CDR1 LNHDA, CDR2 SQIVND (reference sequence).

This chain connects TRBV2 to TRBJ1-1; possibly TRBD1 for D (6 bases). The CDR3 has 15 residues. Germline V gives CDR1 SNHLY, CDR2 FYNNEI. V was cut by 2 bases and J by 3 bases, with 13 bases left in between. The CDR3 loop is CASSELGAGYTEAFF. The CDR3 coding sequence is TGTGCCAGCAGTGAACTGGGGGCGGGCTACACTGAAGCTTTCTTT.

Notes on this clone: The junction departs from the called germline gene at one end, perhaps through a read error. This rearrangement joins TRBV7-7 to TRBJ2-7, with 10 bases aligning to TRBD2. This CDR3 region has 15 residues. The V gene's germline CDR1 is SSHAT and CDR2 FNYEAQ (reference sequence). CDR3 sequence reads: CASSPSSGGSYEQYF. The CDR3 nucleotides read TGTGCTAGCAGCCCTTCTAGCGGGGGATCCTACGAGCAGTACTTC. Full variable domain (rest looked up from reference TRBV7-7 and TRBJ2-7): GAGVSQSPRYKVTKRGQDVTLRCDPISSHATLYWYQQALGQGPEFLTYFNYEAQPDKSGLPSDRFSAERPEGSISTLTIQRTEQRDSAMYRCASSPSSGGSYEQYFGPGTRLTVT.

This chain links TRBV6-6 with TRBJ2-7, with 9 bases matching TRBD2. The CDR3 runs 17 residues. The germline V gene has CDR1 MNHNY and CDR2 SVGAGI (reference sequence). The junction had 16 bases not matched to a gene; V was cut back by 5 bases and J by 5 bases. The CDR3 sequence: CASSLRGGAGGSHEQYF. In DNA form, the CDR3 reads TGTGCCAGCAGTCTCCGGGGGGGAGCGGGAGGTTCCCACGAGCAGTACTTC.

The V and J genes are TRBV14 and TRBJ2-2; 11 nucleotides agree with TRBD1. V was clipped by 5 bases and J by 4 bases; unmatched bases: 6. This CDR3 has 16 amino acids. From germline, CDR1 is SGHDN and CDR2 FVKESK. Here the CDR3 reads CASSSIGTGGTGELFF. In nucleotides, the CDR3 is TGTGCCAGCAGCTCAATCGGGACAGGGGGCACCGGGGAGCTGTTTTTT. The variable domain in full, with the rest retrieved from reference TRBV14 and TRBJ2-2, is EAGVTQFPSHSVIEKGQTVTLRCDPISGHDNLYWYRRVMGKEIKFLLHFVKESKQDESGMPNNRFLAERTGGTYSTLKVQPAELEDSGVYFCASSSIGTGGTGELFFGEGSRLTVL.

V and J are TRBV4-1 and TRBJ1-2, with TRBD1 matching 9 bases. CDR3 length equals 17 residues. Germline CDR1 MGHRA, CDR2 YSYEKL. With 1 base clipped from V and 5 bases from J, the junction kept 11 bases outside the gene matches. In DNA, the CDR3 is TGCGCCAGCAGCCAAGTTGGGACAGGGAACTTTGGTTATGGCTACACCTTC. This translates into CASSQVGTGNFGYGYTF.

The gene calls are TRBV9 and TRBJ2-2; a weak D match, TRBD2 (5 bases). This CDR3 spans 13 amino acids. Per germline, CDR1 SGDLS and CDR2 YYNGEE. Trimming took off 3 bases at V and 9 bases at J, with 12 bases between the two ends. In DNA, the CDR3 is TGTGCCAGCAGCGCCGGGGTGGTCTGGGAGCTGTTTTTT. Translated, it gives CASSAGVVWELFF.

This CDR3 is CASSMSLAGANEQFF. The CDR3 DNA follows: TGTGCCAGTAGTATGTCCCTAGCGGGAGCGAATGAGCAGTTCTTC. J is TRBJ2-1 and V is TRBV19; 10 bases fit TRBD2. With 3 bases clipped from V and 7 bases from J, the junction kept 6 bases outside the gene matches. The CDR3 has 15 amino acids. Germline CDR1 is LNHDA and CDR2 is SQIVND (reference sequence).

This chain connects TRBV7-2 to TRBJ2-7; TRBD1 agrees at 7 bases. Germline CDR1 reads SGHTA; CDR2 reads FQGNSA. The CDR3 is 14 residues long. Losses at the gene ends were 6 bases for V and 1 base for J; bases not matched to a gene: 6. This CDR3 is CASRRTGQSYEQYF. For the CDR3, the DNA is TGTGCCAGCAGACGAACGGGACAGTCCTACGAGCAGTACTTC.

The V call is TRBV3-1 (or the pseudogene TRBV3-2), the J call TRBJ2-7; the D gene is possibly TRBD1 (5 bases). V gave up 4 bases and J gave up 0 bases, with 10 bases separating them. Germline CDR1 LGHDT, CDR2 YNNKEL (reference sequence). CDR3 length: 14 residues. In DNA, the CDR3 is TGTGCCAGCAGCCCGACAGTGACCTCCTACGAGCAGTACTTC. Its protein product is CASSPTVTSYEQYF.

This clone was detected a few times. V usage is TRBV18 and J usage is TRBJ2-5; weak D call: TRBD2 (5 bases). The CDR3 totals 13 residues. Germline V gene sequence: CDR1 KGHSH, CDR2 LQKENI. V was trimmed by 1 base and J by 2 bases, leaving 5 bases between them. The CDR3 here is CASSPRRQETQYF. The DNA for the CDR3 is TGTGCCAGCTCACCACGGAGGCAAGAGACCCAGTACTTC.

The J gene is TRBJ2-3, the V gene TRBV30; possibly TRBD2 for D (6 bases). CDR1 and CDR2 (germline): GTSNPN, SVGIG (reference sequence). The V end was cut by 0 bases, the J end by 2 bases, with 12 bases between. The CDR3 covers 15 residues. The DNA for the CDR3 is TGTGCCTGGAGTGTATCCGGGAGCCCCACAGATACGCAGTATTTT. It specifies CAWSVSGSPTDTQYF.

The chain uses TRBV18 and TRBJ1-2, with 10 bases lining up with TRBD1. The trim removed 2 bases at V and 8 bases at J, leaving 11 bases unmatched. The CDR3 is 16 residues long. CDR1 is KGHSH, CDR2 LQKENI, per germline. In DNA form, the CDR3 reads TGTGCCAGCTCACCAACATCCCGGGACAGGGGTAAAGGCTACACCTTC. It is translated as CASSPTSRDRGKGYTF.

This chain's CDR3 is CASSKDSPSGNTIYF. The CDR3 DNA reads TGTGCCAGCAGCAAAGACAGTCCGTCTGGAAACACCATATATTTT. The chain links TRBV2 to TRBJ1-3, with D tentatively TRBD1 (5 bases). Trimming took 6 bases from V and 1 from J, leaving 13 bases between them. This CDR3 comprises 15 residues. Germline CDR1 SNHLY, CDR2 FYNNEI.

The sample holds a few counts of this clone. The chain links TRBV11-2 to TRBJ1-5; 9 bases map to TRBD1. Germline trimming cut 0 bases from V and 4 bases from J; bases unmatched to any gene: 10. The CDR3 loop spans 18 amino acids. Germline V gene sequence: CDR1 SGHAT, CDR2 FQNNGV. This CDR3 reads CASSLESTGTGFNQPQHF. The DNA of the CDR3 is TGTGCCAGCAGCTTAGAGTCCACCGGGACAGGGTTTAATCAGCCCCAGCATTTT. Together with reference TRBV11-2 and TRBJ1-5, the CDR3 gives the full variable domain: EAGVAQSPRYKIIEKRQSVAFWCNPISGHATLYWYQQILGQGPKLLIQFQNNGVVDDSQLPKDRFSAERLKGVDSTLKIQPAKLEDSAVYLCASSLESTGTGFNQPQHFGDGTRLSIL.

The CDR3 DNA sequence: TGTGCTAGTGGTCTCGGGACTTATAATGAAAAACTGTTTTTT. This codes for CASGLGTYNEKLFF. The chain recombines TRBV12-5 with TRBJ1-4; weak D call: TRBD1 (5 bases). Germline assignment: CDR1 LGHNT and CDR2 FRNRAP. V was shortened by 5 bases and J by 4 bases, with 11 bases between the two germline ends. This CDR3 has 14 amino acids.